These 20 T cell receptor beta chains were sequenced from one sample in a study of memory CD4+ T cells and cytomegalovirus serostatus. Only in-frame clones appear in the TCRdb table, and some are missing; sequencing was by immunoSEQ multiplex PCR. The sample includes roughly 45,000 clones, about three quarters of them seen just once. Single viable CD3+CD4+CD8-CD45RO+ cells were sorted as the memory CD4+ T cells. The sample consisted of memory CD4+ T cells from blood. Source of these receptors: an adult in good health and CMV-seronegative.

The chain uses TRBV5-5 and TRBJ1-4; possibly TRBD1 for D (5 bases). Germline V gene data show CDR1 as SGHKS and CDR2 as YYEKEE (reference sequence). The ends were cut back, 4 bases at V and 3 bases at J, with 16 bases in the middle. CDR3 size: 16 residues. CDR3 sequence (DNA): TGTGCCAGCAGCCCTAGACAGATGGAGGCTAATGAAAAACTGTTTTTT. This translates into CASSPRQMEANEKLFF.

This clone was counted once. The CDR3 region is CASSLAYEQYF. In DNA form, the CDR3 reads TGTGCCAGCAGTTTGGCGTACGAGCAGTACTTC. The rearrangement links TRBV28 to TRBJ2-7; no reliable D call. This CDR3 has 11 amino acids. Germline-derived CDR1 and CDR2 are MDHEN and SYDVKM. The ends were cut back, 3 bases at V and 4 bases at J, with 4 bases in the middle.

This clone was recorded a few times. The V call is TRBV5-8, the J call TRBJ1-5, with D unresolved. Germline loops: CDR1 SGHTS, CDR2 YDEGEE. V was cut by 4 bases and J by 2 bases, with 16 bases left in between. The CDR3 totals 16 residues. CDR3 coding DNA: TGTGCCAGCAGCCCTGGAGATTGGGCAGGCAATCAGCCCCAGCATTTT. Its protein product is CASSPGDWAGNQPQHF.

This rearrangement joins TRBV10-3 to TRBJ1-1; no definite D call. The ends were cut back, 8 bases at V and 0 bases at J, with 10 bases in the middle. Germline V gene data show CDR1 as ENHRY and CDR2 as SYGVKD. The CDR3 spans 13 residues. The CDR3 loop reads CAIHGNMNTEAFF. The CDR3 DNA is TGTGCCATCCATGGAAATATGAACACTGAAGCTTTCTTT.

The chain links TRBV2 to TRBJ1-1; D is unclear. CDR1 and CDR2 (germline): SNHLY, FYNNEI. The CDR3 length is 11 residues. Trimming stripped 2 bases from V and 11 bases from J, with 9 bases between. The CDR3 is CASSERHGAFF. For the CDR3, the DNA is TGTGCCAGCAGTGAAAGGCACGGCGCTTTCTTT.

The rearrangement joins TRBV19 to TRBJ1-3; TRBD1 might be the D (5 bases). V lost 3 bases and J lost 2, with 11 bases in between. From germline, CDR1 is LNHDA and CDR2 SQIVND (reference sequence). This CDR3 comprises 15 residues. This CDR3 is CASSIGTRAGNTIYF. The CDR3 region has the DNA TGTGCCAGTAGTATTGGGACCCGGGCTGGAAACACCATATATTTT.

There are a few counts of this clone. This chain connects TRBV14 to TRBJ2-4, with 9 bases fitting TRBD2. CDR3 length: 16 residues. V trimming: 1 base; J trimming: 6 bases; junction bases outside the gene matches: 7. Germline V gene data show CDR1 as SGHDN and CDR2 as FVKESK. CDR3 sequence reads: CASSQASGGPINIQYF. CDR3 in DNA: TGTGCCAGCAGCCAAGCGAGCGGGGGGCCGATAAACATTCAGTACTTC. Full variable domain (remainder filled in from reference TRBV14 and TRBJ2-4): EAGVTQFPSHSVIEKGQTVTLRCDPISGHDNLYWYRRVMGKEIKFLLHFVKESKQDESGMPNNRFLAERTGGTYSTLKVQPAELEDSGVYFCASSQASGGPINIQYFGAGTRLSVL.

This clone was seen a few times. The gene calls are TRBV19 and TRBJ1-6; TRBD1 might be the D (5 bases). Looked up from germline, CDR1 is LNHDA and CDR2 is SQIVND (reference sequence). Trimming pared 8 bases from V and 5 bases from J, leaving 13 bases between. This CDR3 spans 14 amino acids. As DNA, the CDR3 is TGTGCCAGTGGTCTTCAGGGCGATAATTCACCCCTCCACTTT. This encodes CASGLQGDNSPLHF. Filled out from reference TRBV19 and TRBJ1-6, the complete variable domain reads DGGITQSPKYLFRKEGQNVTLSCEQNLNHDAMYWYRQDPGQGLRLIYYSQIVNDFQKGDIAEGYSVSREKKESFPLTVTSAQKNPTAFYLCASGLQGDNSPLHFGNGTRLTVT.

In its sample, this clone was seen once. Here the CDR3 DNA reads TGTGCCAGCAGCTTAACGCGGACTATTAAACAAGAGACCCAGTACTTC. Its protein product is CASSLTRTIKQETQYF. This rearrangement joins TRBV7-8 to TRBJ2-5, with D perhaps matching TRBD2 (6 bases). Trimming pared 2 bases from V and 2 bases from J, leaving 15 bases between. This CDR3 has 16 residues. From germline, CDR1 is SGHVS and CDR2 FQNEAQ. The full variable domain, with the rest looked up from reference TRBV7-8 and TRBJ2-5, is GAGVSQSPRYKVAKRGQDVALRCDPISGHVSLFWYQQALGQGPEFLTYFQNEAQLDKSGLPSDRFFAERPEGSVSTLKIQRTQQEDSAVYLCASSLTRTIKQETQYFGPGTRLLVL.

The chain joins TRBV7-3 to TRBJ2-1, with 10 bases identical to TRBD2. The CDR3 extends over 14 amino acids. The V segment lost 4 bases and the J segment 5 bases; nucleotides outside the gene matches: 2. The germline V gene has CDR1 SGHTA and CDR2 FQGTGA. For the CDR3, the DNA is TGTGCCAGCAGCTCAGCGGGGGGGAACAATGAGCAGTTCTTC. This codes for CASSSAGGNNEQFF.

The chain is built from TRBV19 and TRBJ1-1; TRBD1 matches at 8 bases. V was clipped by 7 bases and J by 4 bases; unmatched bases: 5. There are 13 residues in the CDR3. CDR1 and CDR2 (germline): LNHDA, SQIVND (reference sequence). The CDR3 region is CASTRTGSTEAFF. CDR3 nucleotide sequence: TGTGCCAGTACTCGGACAGGGAGCACTGAAGCTTTCTTT.

The CDR3 DNA follows: TGTGCCAGCTCACCACCGAGTCTATCGCGTGAGACCCAGTACTTC. Its protein is CASSPPSLSRETQYF. The rearrangement links TRBV18 to TRBJ2-5; D gene uncertain. The CDR3 loop spans 15 amino acids. Germline V CDR1 and CDR2: KGHSH, LQKENI. V lost 0 bases and J 5 bases, leaving 13 bases between the germline ends.

The chain couples TRBV28 to TRBJ1-2; D is ambiguous. CDR1 and CDR2 (germline): MDHEN, SYDVKM. Between the trimmed V and J ends, which lost 7 bases and 2 bases, there was a span of 17 bases. CDR3 length: 15 residues. DNA of the CDR3: TGTGCCAGCACCCTCCCCACCGGGCAGAACTATGGCTACACCTTC. It encodes CASTLPTGQNYGYTF.

This chain links TRBV9 with TRBJ2-1; 10 bases agree with TRBD2. The germline gives CDR1 SGDLS, CDR2 YYNGEE. V gave up 3 bases and J gave up 3 bases; unmatched junction bases: 3. The CDR3 extends over 15 amino acids. The CDR3 sequence is CASSALAGGYNEQFF. Written as DNA, the CDR3 is TGTGCCAGCAGCGCCTTAGCGGGGGGCTACAATGAGCAGTTCTTC.

The chain uses TRBV5-8 and TRBJ2-5; D perhaps matches TRBD1 (5 bases). The CDR3 has 16 residues. Trimming left V 3 bases short and J 2 bases short, with 17 bases between. The germline gives CDR1 SGHTS, CDR2 YDEGEE. The CDR3 DNA is TGTGCCAGCAGCTGGAACGTTGGACATCCACAAGAGACCCAGTACTTC. This codes for CASSWNVGHPQETQYF.

The gene calls are TRBV28 and TRBJ2-7, with 9 nucleotides matching TRBD2. The CDR3 has 13 residues. In germline, CDR1 is MDHEN, CDR2 SYDVKM. CDR3 region: CVTRPAGGAEQYF. The CDR3 DNA sequence: TGTGTTACGAGGCCAGCGGGGGGTGCCGAGCAGTACTTC.

The gene calls are TRBV15 and TRBJ1-5; 7 bases align to TRBD1. Germline V gene sequence: CDR1 LNHNV, CDR2 YYDKDF (reference sequence). This CDR3 region has 14 residues. The junction had 6 bases not matched to a gene; V was cut back by 2 bases and J by 8 bases. The CDR3 is CATSRQTGLEPQHF. Written as DNA, the CDR3 is TGTGCCACCAGCAGACAGACAGGGTTGGAGCCCCAGCATTTT.

In its sample, this clone was seen a few times. This chain connects TRBV28 to TRBJ2-7, with D possibly TRBD2 on 6 matching bases. Germline loops: CDR1 MDHEN, CDR2 SYDVKM. This CDR3 is built from 16 residues. The V end lost 6 bases, the J end lost 1 base, and 19 bases lay between the germline ends. The CDR3 sequence: CASRNLRAGRSYEQYF. The CDR3, as DNA: TGTGCCAGCAGAAATCTCCGGGCAGGGAGGTCCTACGAGCAGTACTTC.

This clone has just one count. The V gene is TRBV25-1, the J gene TRBJ1-2; D gene unclear. The V and J ends lost 2 bases and 7 bases respectively, with 14 bases between them. There are 14 residues in the CDR3. CDR1 and CDR2 from the germline V gene are MGHDK and SYGVNS. The CDR3 nucleotides read TGTGCCAGCAGTGAACATTCGTCAGTATCTGGCTACACCTTC. Encoded protein: CASSEHSSVSGYTF.

The gene calls are TRBV6-5 and TRBJ2-5; D might be TRBD1 or TRBD2, each matching 5 bases. This CDR3 region has 14 residues. V was trimmed by 6 bases and J by 4 bases, leaving 15 bases between them. CDR1 MNHEY and CDR2 SVGAGI come from the germline V gene. The CDR3 DNA reads as TGTGCCAGCAGGGCTTTGGGGGTCGGAGAGACCCAGTACTTC. It is translated as CASRALGVGETQYF.